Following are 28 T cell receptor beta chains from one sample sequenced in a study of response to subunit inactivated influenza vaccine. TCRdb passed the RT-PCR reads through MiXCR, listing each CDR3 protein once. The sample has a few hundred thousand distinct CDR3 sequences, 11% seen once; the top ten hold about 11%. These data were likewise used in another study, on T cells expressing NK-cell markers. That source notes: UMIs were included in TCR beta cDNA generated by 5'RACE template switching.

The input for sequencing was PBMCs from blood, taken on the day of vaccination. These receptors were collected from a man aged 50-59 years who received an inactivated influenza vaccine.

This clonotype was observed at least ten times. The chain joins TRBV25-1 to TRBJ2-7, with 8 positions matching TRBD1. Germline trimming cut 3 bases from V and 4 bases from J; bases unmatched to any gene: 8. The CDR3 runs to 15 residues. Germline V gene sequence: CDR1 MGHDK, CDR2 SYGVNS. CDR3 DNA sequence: TGTGCCAGCAGTGATTACGGGACAGGAGTATACGAGCAGTACTTC. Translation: CASSDYGTGVYEQYF.

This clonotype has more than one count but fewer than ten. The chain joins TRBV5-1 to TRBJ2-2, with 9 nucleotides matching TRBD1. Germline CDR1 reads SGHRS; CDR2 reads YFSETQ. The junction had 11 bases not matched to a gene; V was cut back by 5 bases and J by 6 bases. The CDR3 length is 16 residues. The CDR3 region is CASRLQGAPVAGELFF. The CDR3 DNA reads TGCGCCAGCAGGCTACAGGGGGCGCCGGTTGCCGGGGAGCTGTTTTTT.

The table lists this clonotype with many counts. The CDR3 DNA is TGTGCCAGCAGCGAAACTACAGGGTCTCATTCACCCCTCCACTTT. This encodes CASSETTGSHSPLHF. The chain carries TRBV6-1 and TRBJ1-6; maybe TRBD1 (6 bases). The CDR3 is 15 amino acids. CDR1 and CDR2 (germline): MNHNS, SASEGT. V was shortened by 6 bases and J by 8 bases, with 17 bases between the two germline ends.

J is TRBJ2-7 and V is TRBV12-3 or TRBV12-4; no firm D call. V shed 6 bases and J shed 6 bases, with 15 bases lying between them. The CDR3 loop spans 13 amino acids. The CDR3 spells CASSYSDLSEQYF. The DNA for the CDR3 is TGTGCCAGCAGCTACTCGGATCTCTCCGAGCAGTACTTC.

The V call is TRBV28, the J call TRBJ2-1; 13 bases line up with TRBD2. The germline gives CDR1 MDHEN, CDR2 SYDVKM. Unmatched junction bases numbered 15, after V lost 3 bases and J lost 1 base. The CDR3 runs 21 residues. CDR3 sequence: CASSFPSTTSGRSRSYNEQFF. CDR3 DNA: TGTGCCAGCAGTTTTCCTTCCACGACTAGCGGGAGGTCCAGGTCCTACAATGAGCAGTTCTTC.

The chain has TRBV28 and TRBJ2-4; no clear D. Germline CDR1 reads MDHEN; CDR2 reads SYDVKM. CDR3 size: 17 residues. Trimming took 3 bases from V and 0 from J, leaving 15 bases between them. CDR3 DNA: TGTGCCAGCAGTTTGGTGGGCACGGCCCTAGCCAAAAACATTCAGTACTTC. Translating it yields CASSLVGTALAKNIQYF. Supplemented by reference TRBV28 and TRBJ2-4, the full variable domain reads DVKVTQSSRYLVKRTGEKVFLECVQDMDHENMFWYRQDPGLGLRLIYFSYDVKMKEKGDIPEGYSVSREKKERFSLILESASTNQTSMYLCASSLVGTALAKNIQYFGAGTRLSVL.

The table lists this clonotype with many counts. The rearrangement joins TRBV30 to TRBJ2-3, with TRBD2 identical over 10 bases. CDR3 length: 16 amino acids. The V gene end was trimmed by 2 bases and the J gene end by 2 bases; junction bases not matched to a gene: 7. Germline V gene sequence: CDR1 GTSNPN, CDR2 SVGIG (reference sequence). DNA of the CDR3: TGTGCCTGGAGTCAGAGCGGGGGGGTTTACACAGATACGCAGTATTTT. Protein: CAWSQSGGVYTDTQYF.

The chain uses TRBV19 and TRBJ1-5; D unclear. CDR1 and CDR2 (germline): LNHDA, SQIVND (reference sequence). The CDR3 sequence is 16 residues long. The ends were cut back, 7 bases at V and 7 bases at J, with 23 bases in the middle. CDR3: CASKVRTGLERQPQHF. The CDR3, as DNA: TGTGCCAGTAAGGTGAGGACGGGTCTTGAGAGACAGCCCCAGCATTTT.

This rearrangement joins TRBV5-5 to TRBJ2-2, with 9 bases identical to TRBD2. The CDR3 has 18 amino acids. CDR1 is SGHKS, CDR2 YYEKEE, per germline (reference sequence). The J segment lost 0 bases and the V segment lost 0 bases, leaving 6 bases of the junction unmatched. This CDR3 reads CASSLEGGRAANTGELFF. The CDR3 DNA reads TGTGCCAGCAGCTTGGAAGGCGGGAGGGCCGCGAACACCGGGGAGCTGTTTTTT. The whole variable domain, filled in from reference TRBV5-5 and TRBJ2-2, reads DAGVTQSPTHLIKTRGQQVTLRCSPISGHKSVSWYQQVLGQGPQFIFQYYEKEERGRGNFPDRFSARQFPNYSSELNVNALLLGDSALYLCASSLEGGRAANTGELFFGEGSRLTVL.

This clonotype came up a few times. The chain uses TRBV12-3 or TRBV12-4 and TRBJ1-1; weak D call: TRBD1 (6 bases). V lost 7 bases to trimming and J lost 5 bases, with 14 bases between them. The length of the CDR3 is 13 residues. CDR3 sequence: CASNTDRRTEAFF. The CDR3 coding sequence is TGTGCCAGCAACACAGACAGGCGAACTGAAGCTTTCTTT.

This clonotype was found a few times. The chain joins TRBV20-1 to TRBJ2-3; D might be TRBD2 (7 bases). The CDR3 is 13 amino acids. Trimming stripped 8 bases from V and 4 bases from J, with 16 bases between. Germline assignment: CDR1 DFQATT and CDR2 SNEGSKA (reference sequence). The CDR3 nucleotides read TGCAGTCCTTCAGAGGGGGGGCCAGATACGCAGTATTTT. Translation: CSPSEGGPDTQYF.

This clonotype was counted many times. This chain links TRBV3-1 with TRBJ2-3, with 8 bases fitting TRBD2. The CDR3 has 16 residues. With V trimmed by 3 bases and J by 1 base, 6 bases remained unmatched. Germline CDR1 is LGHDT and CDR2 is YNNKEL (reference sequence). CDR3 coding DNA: TGTGCCAGCAGCCAGGGGCCTAGCGGGCGCACAGATACGCAGTATTTT. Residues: CASSQGPSGRTDTQYF.

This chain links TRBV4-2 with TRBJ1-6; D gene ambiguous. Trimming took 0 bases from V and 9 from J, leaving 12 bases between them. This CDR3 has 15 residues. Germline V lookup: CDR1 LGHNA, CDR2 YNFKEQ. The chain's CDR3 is CASSQEESGISPLHF. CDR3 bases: TGTGCCAGCAGCCAAGAGGAAAGCGGGATTTCACCCCTCCACTTT.

CDR3 loop: CSASRQRSNTNTGELFF. CDR3 sequence (DNA): TGCAGTGCTTCGAGACAGAGAAGTAATACGAACACCGGGGAGCTGTTTTTT. The chain recombines TRBV20-1 with TRBJ2-2, with D perhaps TRBD1 (5 bases). CDR3 length: 17 amino acids. Trimming pared 5 bases from V and 0 bases from J, leaving 19 bases between. The V gene's germline CDR1 is DFQATT and CDR2 SNEGSKA (reference sequence).

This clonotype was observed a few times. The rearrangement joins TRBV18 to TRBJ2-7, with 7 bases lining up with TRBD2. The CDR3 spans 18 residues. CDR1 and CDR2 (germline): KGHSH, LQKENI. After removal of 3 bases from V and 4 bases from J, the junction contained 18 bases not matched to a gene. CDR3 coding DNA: TGTGCCAGCTCACCCCCTAGAGGGAGGGGATCTAACCGGTACGAGCAGTACTTC. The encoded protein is CASSPPRGRGSNRYEQYF.

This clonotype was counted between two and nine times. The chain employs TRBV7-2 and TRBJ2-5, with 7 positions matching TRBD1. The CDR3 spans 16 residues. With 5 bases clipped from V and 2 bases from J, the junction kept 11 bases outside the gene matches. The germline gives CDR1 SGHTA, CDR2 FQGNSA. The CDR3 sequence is CASSVGITGVQETQYF. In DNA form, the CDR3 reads TGTGCCAGCAGCGTGGGAATTACAGGGGTTCAAGAGACCCAGTACTTC.

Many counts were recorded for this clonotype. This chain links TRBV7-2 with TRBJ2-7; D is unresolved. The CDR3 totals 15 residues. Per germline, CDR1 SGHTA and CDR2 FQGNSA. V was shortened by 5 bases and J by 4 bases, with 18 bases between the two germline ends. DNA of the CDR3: TGTGCCAGCAGCATAGGATGGAGCAGCTCTTACGAGCAGTACTTC. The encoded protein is CASSIGWSSSYEQYF.

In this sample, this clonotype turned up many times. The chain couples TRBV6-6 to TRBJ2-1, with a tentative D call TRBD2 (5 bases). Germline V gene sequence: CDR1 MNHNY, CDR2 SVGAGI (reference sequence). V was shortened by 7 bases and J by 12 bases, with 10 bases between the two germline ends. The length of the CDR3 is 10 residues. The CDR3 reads CASTGEGQFF. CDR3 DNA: TGTGCCAGCACGGGCGAGGGGCAGTTCTTC.

In DNA, the CDR3 is TGCGCCAGCAGCTTACCGGGGACAGTGGACGAGCAGTACTTC. Its translation is CASSLPGTVDEQYF. The chain combines TRBV5-1 with TRBJ2-7, with TRBD1 matching over 7 bases. The CDR3 spans 14 residues. With 2 bases clipped from V and 5 bases from J, the junction kept 7 bases outside the gene matches. The germline gives CDR1 SGHRS, CDR2 YFSETQ.

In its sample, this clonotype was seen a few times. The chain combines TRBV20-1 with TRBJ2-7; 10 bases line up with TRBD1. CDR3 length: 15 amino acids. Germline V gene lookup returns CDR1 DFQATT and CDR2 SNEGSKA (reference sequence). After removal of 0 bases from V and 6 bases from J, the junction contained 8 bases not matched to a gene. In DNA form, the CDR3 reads TGCAGTGCTAGAGATCCCAGGACAGGGGGTGGCGAGCAGTACTTC. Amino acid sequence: CSARDPRTGGGEQYF.

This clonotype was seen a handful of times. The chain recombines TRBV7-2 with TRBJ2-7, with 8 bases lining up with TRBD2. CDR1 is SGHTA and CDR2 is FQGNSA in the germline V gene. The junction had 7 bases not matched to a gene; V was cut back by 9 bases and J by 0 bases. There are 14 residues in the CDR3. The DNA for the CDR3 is TGTGCCAGTGCCGGGACTAGTGTCTCCTACGAGCAGTACTTC. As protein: CASAGTSVSYEQYF.

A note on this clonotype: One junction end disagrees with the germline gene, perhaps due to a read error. The DNA of the CDR3 is TGTGCCAGCAGCGTAGCAAACCTATACACCGGGGAGCTGTTTTTT. Amino acid sequence: CASSVANLYTGELFF. The V call is TRBV7-6, the J call TRBJ2-2; the D is unclear. The germline V gene has CDR1 SGHVS and CDR2 FNYEAQ. CDR3 size: 15 residues. Drawing the rest from reference TRBV7-6 and TRBJ2-2, the complete variable domain is GAGVSQSPRYKVTKRGQDVALRCDPISGHVSLYWYRQALGQGPEFLTYFNYEAQQDKSGLPNDRFSAERPEGSISTLTIQRTEQRDSAMYRCASSVANLYTGELFFGEGSRLTVL.

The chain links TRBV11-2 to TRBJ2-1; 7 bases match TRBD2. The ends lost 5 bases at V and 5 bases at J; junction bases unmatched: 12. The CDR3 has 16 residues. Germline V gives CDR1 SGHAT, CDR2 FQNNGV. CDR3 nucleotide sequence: TGTGCCAGCAGCCCCATAAGGGGCGGGGGTAACAATGAGCAGTTCTTC. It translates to CASSPIRGGGNNEQFF.

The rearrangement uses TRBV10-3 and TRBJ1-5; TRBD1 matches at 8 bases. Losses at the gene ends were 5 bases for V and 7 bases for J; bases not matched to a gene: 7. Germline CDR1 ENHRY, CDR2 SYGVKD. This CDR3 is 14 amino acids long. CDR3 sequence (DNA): TGTGCCATCAGTTCCCAGGGGGCAGGCCAGCCCCAGCATTTT. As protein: CAISSQGAGQPQHF.

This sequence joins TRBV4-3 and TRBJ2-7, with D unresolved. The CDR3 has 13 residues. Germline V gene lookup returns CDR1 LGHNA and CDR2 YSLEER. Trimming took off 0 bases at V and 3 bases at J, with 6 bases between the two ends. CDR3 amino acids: CASSQDPHYEQYF. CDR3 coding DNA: TGCGCCAGCAGCCAAGATCCTCACTACGAGCAGTACTTC.

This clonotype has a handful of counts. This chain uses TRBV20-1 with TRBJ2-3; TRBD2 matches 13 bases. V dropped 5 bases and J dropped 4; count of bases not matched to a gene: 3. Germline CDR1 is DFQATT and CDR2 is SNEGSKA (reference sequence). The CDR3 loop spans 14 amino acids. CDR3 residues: CSARTSGRADTQYF. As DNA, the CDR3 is TGCAGTGCTCGTACTAGCGGGAGGGCAGATACGCAGTATTTT.

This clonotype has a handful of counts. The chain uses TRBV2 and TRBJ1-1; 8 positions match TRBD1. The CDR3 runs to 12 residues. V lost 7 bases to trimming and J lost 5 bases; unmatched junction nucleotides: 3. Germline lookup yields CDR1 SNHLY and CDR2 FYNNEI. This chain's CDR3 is CASKDRGTEAFF. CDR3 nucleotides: TGTGCCAGCAAAGACAGGGGTACTGAAGCTTTCTTT.

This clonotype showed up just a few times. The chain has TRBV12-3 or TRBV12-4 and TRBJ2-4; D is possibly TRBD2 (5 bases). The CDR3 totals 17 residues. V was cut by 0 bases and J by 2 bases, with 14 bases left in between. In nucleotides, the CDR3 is TGTGCCAGCAGTTTAGCAGGGCGAACGGGGACCAAAAACATTCAGTACTTC. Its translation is CASSLAGRTGTKNIQYF.